This T cell receptor beta chain was recovered during a study of blood T cell repertoires in COVID-19. The CDR3 is 15 amino acids. Germline trimming cut 4 bases from V and 3 bases from J; bases unmatched to any gene: 8. Germline lookup yields CDR1 LNHDA and CDR2 SQIVND (reference sequence). Method: immunoSEQ multiplex PCR; TCRdb's copy keeps in-frame clones and lacks some. This sample has 200,000 or so clones, with 92% found just once. Input material: peripheral blood. The chain couples TRBV19 to TRBJ1-1, with 7 bases aligning to TRBD1. This receptor was identified in a man in his sixties with COVID-19, enrolled during active disease. The CDR3 spells CASSNPTGAHTEAFF. CDR3 coding DNA: TGTGCCAGTAGTAACCCTACAGGGGCGCACACTGAAGCTTTCTTT.